Sequencing of this T cell receptor (beta chain) was carried out in a study of T cell responses to AZD1222 COVID-19 vaccine. J was trimmed by 1 base and V by 4 bases; bases with no gene match: 6. The germline gives CDR1 MNHEY, CDR2 SVGAGI. This CDR3 spans 15 amino acids. Data came from immunoSEQ multiplex PCR; TCRdb stores just in-frame clones and leaves some out. The sample has approximately 140,000 clones, 75% to 95% seen once; the top ten hold approximately 3%. Specimen: peripheral blood, collected on day 0 of AZD1222 vaccination. This chain connects TRBV6-5 to TRBJ1-2, with 7 bases matching TRBD1. The TCR sequence derives from an adult in good health. This CDR3 is CASSSGTADNYGYTF. CDR3 nucleotides: TGTGCCAGCAGTTCCGGGACAGCGGATAACTATGGCTACACCTTC.